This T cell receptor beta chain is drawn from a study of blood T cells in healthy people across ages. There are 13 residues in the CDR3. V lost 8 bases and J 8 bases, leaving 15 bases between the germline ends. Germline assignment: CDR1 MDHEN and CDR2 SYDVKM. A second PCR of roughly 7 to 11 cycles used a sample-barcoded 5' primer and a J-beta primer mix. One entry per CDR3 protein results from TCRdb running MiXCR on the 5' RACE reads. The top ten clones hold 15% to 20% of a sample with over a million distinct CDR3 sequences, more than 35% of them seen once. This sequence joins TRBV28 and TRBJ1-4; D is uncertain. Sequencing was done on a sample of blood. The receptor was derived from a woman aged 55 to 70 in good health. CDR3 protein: CASLTNEWEKLFF. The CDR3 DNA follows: TGTGCCAGCCTCACCAACGAGTGGGAAAAACTGTTTTTT.